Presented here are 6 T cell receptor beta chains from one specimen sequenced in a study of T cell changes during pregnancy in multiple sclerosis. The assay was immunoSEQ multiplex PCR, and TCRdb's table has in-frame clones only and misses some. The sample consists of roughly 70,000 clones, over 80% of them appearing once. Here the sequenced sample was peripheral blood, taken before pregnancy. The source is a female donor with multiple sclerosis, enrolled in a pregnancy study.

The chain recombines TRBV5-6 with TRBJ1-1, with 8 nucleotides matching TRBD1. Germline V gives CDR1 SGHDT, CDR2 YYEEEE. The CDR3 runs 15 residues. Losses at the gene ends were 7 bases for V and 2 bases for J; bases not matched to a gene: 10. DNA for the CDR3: TGTGCCAGCTTACGGACAGGGTTAGGCAACACTGAAGCTTTCTTT. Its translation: CASLRTGLGNTEAFF.

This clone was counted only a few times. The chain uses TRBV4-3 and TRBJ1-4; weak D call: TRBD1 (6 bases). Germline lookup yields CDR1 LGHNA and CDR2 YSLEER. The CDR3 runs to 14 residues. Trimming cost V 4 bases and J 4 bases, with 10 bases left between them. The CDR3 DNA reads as TGCGCCAGCAGCCGTGACAGGTATAATGAAAAACTGTTTTTT. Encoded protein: CASSRDRYNEKLFF.

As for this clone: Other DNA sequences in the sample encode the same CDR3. CDR3 loop: CASSSDRGETQYF. In nucleotides, the CDR3 is TGTGCCAGCAGCTCCGACAGGGGTGAGACCCAGTACTTC. The chain has TRBV7-2 and TRBJ2-5; 8 bases match TRBD1. The ends lost 4 bases at V and 5 bases at J; junction bases unmatched: 3. CDR3 length equals 13 residues. Germline CDR1 SGHTA, CDR2 FQGNSA.

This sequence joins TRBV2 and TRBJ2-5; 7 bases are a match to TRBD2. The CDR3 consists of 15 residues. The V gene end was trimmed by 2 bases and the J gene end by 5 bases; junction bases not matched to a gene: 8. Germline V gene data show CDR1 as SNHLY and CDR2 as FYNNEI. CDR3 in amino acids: CASSESGGSGETQYF. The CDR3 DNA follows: TGTGCCAGCAGTGAATCTGGCGGGAGCGGTGAGACCCAGTACTTC.

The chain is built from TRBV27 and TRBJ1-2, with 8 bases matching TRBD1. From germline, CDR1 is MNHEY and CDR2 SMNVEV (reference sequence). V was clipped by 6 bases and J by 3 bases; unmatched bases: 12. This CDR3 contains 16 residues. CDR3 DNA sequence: TGTGCCAGCAGCCACAGGGGGGGGTTGACTGACTATGGCTACACCTTC. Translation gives CASSHRGGLTDYGYTF.

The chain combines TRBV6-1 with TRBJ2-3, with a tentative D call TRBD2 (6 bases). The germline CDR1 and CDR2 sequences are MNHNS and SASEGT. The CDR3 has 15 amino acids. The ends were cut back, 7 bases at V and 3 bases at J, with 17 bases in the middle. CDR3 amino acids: CASISLGSNTDTQYF. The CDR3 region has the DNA TGTGCCAGCATTTCTCTCGGGAGTAATACAGATACGCAGTATTTT.